A selection of T cell receptor beta chains follows, all from one sample in a study of blood T cell repertoires in COVID-19. Measured with immunoSEQ multiplex PCR; TCRdb has only the in-frame clones, and not every one. This table holds about 250,000 clones, 85% found once. Sequenced: PBMCs or T cells enriched from blood (not recorded which). These receptors originate from a woman aged 45-59 years with acute COVID-19. CDR3s include the opening cysteine and the closing phenylalanine or tryptophan. A D gene is named only where the DNA matches it firmly. Clone size is shown for a subset of rows, as once, few, many or a class of expanded clone.

D,size,V,J,CDR3,DNA
.,few,TRBV6-5,TRBJ1-1,CASNPFEAFF,TGTGCCAGCAATCCTTTTGAAGCTTTCTTT
TRBD2,many,TRBV2,TRBJ2-1,CASILGLVYEQFF,TGTGCCAGCATACTCGGACTAGTCTATGAGCAGTTCTTC
.,.,TRBV18,TRBJ1-3,CASSLRQNSGNTIYF,TGTGCCAGCTCATTGCGACAGAACTCTGGAAACACCATATATTTT
.,.,TRBV5-1,TRBJ2-2,CASRRDSSNTGELFF,TGCGCCAGCCGCCGGGACTCTTCGAACACCGGGGAGCTGTTTTTT
.,.,TRBV6-5,TRBJ2-7,CASSFNYEQYF,TGTGCCAGCAGTTTCAATTACGAGCAGTACTTC
TRBD2,.,TRBV29-1,TRBJ2-3,CSVARGAGDTQYF,TGCAGCGTGGCGCGGGGGGCTGGAGATACGCAGTATTTT
.,.,TRBV6-5,TRBJ1-2,CASSSTGTHYGYTF,TGTGCCAGCAGTTCAACCGGGACACACTATGGCTACACCTTC
.,.,TRBV19,TRBJ1-6,CASSTDTNGSPLHF,TGTGCCAGTAGTACGGACACCAATGGATCACCCCTCCACTTT
.,.,TRBV12-5,TRBJ1-2,CASGLVQQRGGHYGYTF,TGTGCTAGTGGTTTGGTACAACAGCGCGGCGGGCACTATGGCTACACCTTC
.,few,TRBV18,TRBJ1-3,CASSFGDIGNTIYF,TGTGCCAGCTCATTCGGGGATATAGGAAACACCATATATTTT
.,.,TRBV12-1,TRBJ1-2,CASTLQTGCYGYTF,TGTGCCAGCACTCTCCAAACAGGGTGCTATGGCTACACCTTC
TRBD1,.,TRBV7-3,TRBJ2-1,CASSSRQGAYNEQFF,TGTGCCAGCAGCTCCAGACAGGGGGCCTACAATGAGCAGTTCTTC
TRBD1,.,TRBV5-6,TRBJ1-2,CASSLSPGQHYGYTF,TGTGCCAGCAGCTTGTCTCCGGGACAGCACTATGGCTACACCTTC
.,.,TRBV5-4,TRBJ2-3,CASSGGPGPGEDTQYF,TGTGCCAGCAGCGGAGGACCGGGACCGGGGGAAGATACGCAGTATTTT
.,.,TRBV14,TRBJ1-6,CASSLGGSGNSPLHF,TGTGCCAGCAGCCTCGGAGGGTCGGGAAATTCACCCCTCCACTTT
.,once,TRBV30,TRBJ2-5,CAWSGGRSGETQYF,TGTGCCTGGAGTGGCGGCAGATCAGGGGAGACCCAGTACTTC
.,.,TRBV24-1,TRBJ1-5,CATAQGTTQHF,TGTGCCACTGCTCAGGGTACGACCCAGCATTTT
.,.,TRBV19,TRBJ1-1,CASRDRKSSDEAFF,TGTGCCAGTAGGGACAGAAAATCGTCGGATGAAGCTTTCTTT
.,.,TRBV11-2,TRBJ2-1,CASSLGHLPGEQFF,TGTGCCAGCAGCCTGGGACACCTCCCAGGTGAGCAGTTCTTC
.,.,TRBV30,TRBJ1-2,CAWSVTVNYGYTF,TGTGCCTGGAGTGTAACGGTTAACTATGGCTACACCTTC
TRBD1,.,TRBV10-3,TRBJ1-2,CAIKGTGEGFDGYTF,TGTGCCATCAAGGGGACAGGGGAGGGTTTCGATGGCTACACCTTC
TRBD1,.,TRBV7-2,TRBJ1-5,CASSRTGWDQPQHF,TGTGCCAGCAGCCGGACAGGGTGGGATCAGCCCCAGCATTTT
TRBD1,.,TRBV30,TRBJ1-2,CAWSALGQAFYGYTF,TGTGCCTGGAGTGCTCTTGGACAGGCGTTCTATGGCTACACCTTC
.,.,TRBV5-1,TRBJ1-2,CASSLEGVNYGYTF,TGCGCCAGCAGCTTGGAGGGGGTAAACTATGGCTACACCTTC
TRBD1,.,TRBV7-9,TRBJ1-2,CASSLDRVQGQGYTF,TGTGCCAGCAGCTTAGACCGGGTACAGGGGCAAGGCTACACCTTC
TRBD2,.,TRBV20-1,TRBJ2-7,CSASVAGGPYEQYF,TGCAGTGCTAGTGTGGCGGGGGGGCCGTACGAGCAGTACTTC
.,once,TRBV12-3/TRBV12-4,TRBJ2-1,CASSLLRYNEQFF,TGTGCCAGCAGTTTACTCAGATACAATGAGCAGTTCTTC
TRBD1,.,TRBV11-2,TRBJ1-2,CASSPYTGGYGYTF,TGTGCCAGCAGCCCATACACAGGGGGCTATGGCTACACCTTC
.,.,TRBV19,TRBJ1-2,CASSRKHGANYGYTF,TGTGCCAGTAGTAGAAAACATGGAGCTAACTATGGCTACACCTTC
.,.,TRBV20-1,TRBJ1-2,CSAIGREGYTF,TGCAGTGCTATAGGGAGAGAGGGCTACACCTTC
.,.,TRBV2,TRBJ1-1,CASTTQGNTEAFF,TGTGCCAGCACGACCCAGGGGAACACTGAAGCTTTCTTT
TRBD1,.,TRBV7-2,TRBJ1-2,CASSPYRQGAGYGYTF,TGTGCCAGCAGCCCCTACCGACAGGGGGCGGGCTATGGCTACACCTTC
.,.,TRBV19,TRBJ1-5,CASSQGHRQPQHF,TGTGCCAGTAGCCAGGGGCACCGCCAGCCCCAGCATTTT
TRBD1,.,TRBV27,TRBJ1-2,CASSSGGSPDHQRNYGYTF,TGTGCCAGCAGTTCAGGGGGGAGCCCCGATCATCAAAGGAACTATGGCTACACCTTC
.,.,TRBV5-1,TRBJ2-5,CASSRNDRFGETQYF,TGCGCCAGCAGCCGAAACGACCGATTCGGGGAGACCCAGTACTTC
TRBD1,.,TRBV3-1/TRBV3-2,TRBJ1-4,CASTQGGANEKLFF,TGTGCCAGCACCCAGGGGGGGGCGAATGAAAAACTGTTTTTT
.,.,TRBV30,TRBJ2-3,CAWGRDTQYF,TGTGCCTGGGGGAGGGATACGCAGTATTTT